This is a list of T cell receptor beta chains from one sample in a study of blood T cell repertoires in COVID-19. TCRdb's table, derived via immunoSEQ multiplex PCR, lists solely in-frame clones and lacks some. The repertoire has around 200,000 clones, roughly 90% of them found once; the top ten carry roughly 0.77%. The sample consisted of PBMCs or T cells enriched from blood (not recorded which). These TCRs come from a woman younger than 30 who had recovered from COVID-19. Each CDR3 is given with its conserved first and last residue. The D gene is left open where the match is weak. Size values are once, few and many counts, or a class for expanded clones, and some rows have none.

>NA|TRBJ2-7|TRBD2|TRBV4-1
CASSQDDGGSSYEQYF
TGCGCCAGCAGCCAAGATGACGGCGGGAGCTCCTACGAGCAGTACTTC
>NA|TRBJ2-7|TRBD2|TRBV18
CASSPQGLADYEQYF
TGTGCCAGCTCACCTCAGGGACTAGCGGACTACGAGCAGTACTTC
>once|TRBJ2-1|TRBD2|TRBV28
CASSLYHRASGRGHNEQFF
TGTGCCAGCAGTTTATATCATCGGGCTAGCGGGAGGGGGCACAATGAGCAGTTCTTC
>NA|TRBJ2-1|NA|TRBV5-1
CASSRGEGEEQFF
TGCGCCAGCAGCCGTGGGGAGGGGGAAGAGCAGTTCTTC
>once|TRBJ2-2|NA|TRBV5-1
CASSLARPGGTGELFF
TGCGCCAGCAGCTTGGCCAGGCCCGGGGGCACCGGGGAGCTGTTTTTT
>NA|TRBJ2-2|TRBD2|TRBV4-2
CASSQTLAGGVNTGELFF
TGTGCCAGCAGCCAAACCCTAGCGGGAGGGGTCAACACCGGGGAGCTGTTTTTT
>NA|TRBJ1-5|NA|TRBV28
CASSFRGGRSNQPQHF
TGTGCCAGCAGTTTTAGAGGTGGAAGAAGCAATCAGCCCCAGCATTTT
>NA|TRBJ1-3|TRBD1|TRBV4-3
CASSQEVPGTGLNTIYF
TGCGCCAGCAGCCAAGAGGTCCCCGGGACAGGTCTGAACACCATATATTTT
>NA|TRBJ2-5|TRBD2|TRBV27
CASSFGREGPQETQYF
TGTGCCAGCAGTTTCGGACGGGAGGGCCCCCAAGAGACCCAGTACTTC
>NA|TRBJ2-3|TRBD1|TRBV10-1
CASSESGTGTQYF
TGCGCCAGCAGTGAGTCCGGGACAGGAACGCAGTATTTT
>NA|TRBJ2-1|NA|TRBV12-3/TRBV12-4
CASSPTPYNEQFF
TGTGCCAGCAGTCCGACACCCTACAATGAGCAGTTCTTC
>NA|TRBJ1-2|NA|TRBV2
CASSDLSGYTF
TGTGCCAGCAGTGACTTATCCGGCTACACCTTC
>NA|TRBJ2-7|NA|TRBV18
CASSPEDYPAYEQYF
TGTGCCAGCTCACCCGAGGACTACCCGGCCTACGAGCAGTACTTC
>NA|TRBJ2-3|TRBD1|TRBV11-1
CASSPRPGQKIDTQYF
TGTGCCAGCAGCCCAAGACCGGGACAGAAGATAGATACGCAGTATTTT
>NA|TRBJ2-1|TRBD2|TRBV28
CASSPWTSGSNEQFF
TGTGCCAGCAGTCCCTGGACTAGCGGGAGCAATGAGCAGTTCTTC
>NA|TRBJ2-1|NA|TRBV7-5
CARNSITLDRVLGGQFF
TGTGCCAGAAACTCCATAACCCTTGACAGGGTTCTAGGTGGGCAGTTCTTC
>NA|TRBJ2-3|NA|TRBV7-9
CASSFSSGGTDTQYF
TGTGCCAGCAGCTTTTCTTCAGGGGGCACAGATACGCAGTATTTT
>NA|TRBJ2-7|NA|TRBV5-6
CASSPQGHEQYF
TGTGCCAGCAGCCCACAGGGCCACGAGCAGTACTTC
>NA|TRBJ2-7|NA|TRBV2
CASSVSAFEAYEQYF
TGTGCCAGCAGTGTGTCCGCGTTCGAGGCCTACGAGCAGTACTTC
>NA|TRBJ2-2|TRBD2|TRBV30
CAWSAASGDTGELFF
TGTGCCTGGAGTGCCGCTAGCGGAGACACCGGGGAGCTGTTTTTT
>NA|TRBJ2-1|NA|TRBV21-1
CASSPTSGPNNEQFF
TGTGCCAGCAGCCCCACTAGCGGGCCTAACAATGAGCAGTTCTTC
>few|TRBJ2-2|NA|TRBV4-1
CASSTRSLPKNTGELFF
TGCGCCAGCAGCACCCGGAGTCTACCGAAGAACACCGGGGAGCTGTTTTTT
>NA|TRBJ2-1|TRBD2|TRBV7-9
CASSLSVSGSNEQFF
TGTGCCAGCAGCTTATCGGTAAGCGGGAGCAATGAGCAGTTCTTC
>few|TRBJ2-7|TRBD1|TRBV2
CASSARDRVPYF
TGTGCCAGCAGTGCCCGGGACAGGGTACCGTACTTC
>NA|TRBJ2-2|NA|TRBV9
CASSASTSVTGELFF
TGTGCCAGCAGCGCCTCGACTAGTGTCACCGGGGAGCTGTTTTTT
>few|TRBJ1-2|TRBD1|TRBV7-9
CASSLWTGGVYGYTF
TGTGCCAGCAGCTTATGGACAGGGGGTGTCTATGGCTACACCTTC
>NA|TRBJ2-2|NA|TRBV7-2
CASSLTRLGDTGELFF
TGTGCCAGCAGCTTAACCCGACTAGGGGACACCGGGGAGCTGTTTTTT
>NA|TRBJ2-7|TRBD2|TRBV15
CATSRSAGTSGAYEQYF
TGTGCCACCAGCAGATCGGCCGGGACTAGCGGAGCATACGAGCAGTACTTC
>NA|TRBJ2-6|TRBD1|TRBV29-1
CSVEDGIRTGRSGANVLTF
TGCAGCGTTGAAGATGGTATTCGGACAGGCCGCTCTGGGGCCAACGTCCTGACTTTC
>NA|TRBJ2-1|NA|TRBV5-4
CASSLKGTYNEQFF
TGTGCCAGCAGCTTGAAGGGGACCTACAATGAGCAGTTCTTC
>NA|TRBJ1-6|NA|TRBV5-1
CASSYYSTADPLHF
TGCGCCAGCAGCTACTATTCGACAGCAGACCCCCTCCACTTT
>NA|TRBJ1-1|TRBD1|TRBV10-1
CASRLQGKTTEAFF
TGCGCCAGCAGGCTACAGGGGAAAACCACTGAAGCTTTCTTT
>NA|TRBJ1-1|NA|TRBV30
CAWSMGGSTEAFF
TGTGCCTGGAGTATGGGGGGGAGCACTGAAGCTTTCTTT
>NA|TRBJ1-4|NA|TRBV5-1
CASSPSATNEKLFF
TGCGCCAGCAGCCCCAGCGCAACTAATGAAAAACTGTTTTTT
>NA|TRBJ1-1|NA|TRBV9
CASSAIGTWNTEAFF
TGTGCCAGCAGCGCCATAGGGACTTGGAACACTGAAGCTTTCTTT
>few|TRBJ2-2|TRBD1|TRBV19
CASSADRGYTGELFF
TGTGCCAGTAGTGCGGACAGGGGGTACACCGGGGAGCTGTTTTTT
>NA|TRBJ2-7|TRBD2|TRBV5-4
CASSTSSGRAEEQYF
TGTGCCAGCAGCACCTCTAGCGGGAGGGCAGAGGAGCAGTACTTC
>NA|TRBJ2-1|TRBD2|TRBV28
CASRRLAGTNEQFF
TGTGCCAGCAGAAGACTAGCGGGGACCAATGAGCAGTTCTTC
>NA|TRBJ2-1|TRBD2|TRBV13
CASSLGVLAGGLEQFF
TGTGCCAGCAGCTTAGGAGTACTAGCGGGAGGACTCGAGCAGTTCTTC